This T cell receptor (beta chain) comes out of a study of CD8 T cells in Susac syndrome. Per the germline V gene, CDR1 is SGHNT and CDR2 is YYREEE (reference sequence). This CDR3 has 15 residues. The V end lost 5 bases, the J end lost 3 bases, and 14 bases lay between the germline ends. The authors reverse transcribed roughly 0.5 to 1 ug RNA with random hexamers. TCR beta CDR3 was amplified by immunoSEQ covering 54 Vbeta and 13 Jbeta. TCRdb reprocessed the immunoSEQ multiplex PCR reads via MiXCR and lists one record per CDR3 protein. The sample has some 180,000 distinct CDR3 sequences, approximately 93% seen once. The authors sequenced TCR beta from blood CD8+ and CD4+ T cells. Age- and sex-matched healthy donors served as the control group.

The J gene is TRBJ2-2, the V gene TRBV5-4; D is possibly TRBD1 (6 bases). The TCR was taken from a human donor in good health. The sample consisted of CD4+ T cells from PBMCs. DNA of the CDR3: TGTGCCAGCAGGGGGGCCGGGGCCCACACCGGGGAGCTGTTTTTT. It translates to CASRGAGAHTGELFF. Complete variable domain (other parts from reference TRBV5-4 and TRBJ2-2): ETGVTQSPTHLIKTRGQQVTLRCSSQSGHNTVSWYQQALGQGPQFIFQYYREEENGRGNFPPRFSGLQFPNYSSELNVNALELDDSALYLCASRGAGAHTGELFFGEGSRLTVL.